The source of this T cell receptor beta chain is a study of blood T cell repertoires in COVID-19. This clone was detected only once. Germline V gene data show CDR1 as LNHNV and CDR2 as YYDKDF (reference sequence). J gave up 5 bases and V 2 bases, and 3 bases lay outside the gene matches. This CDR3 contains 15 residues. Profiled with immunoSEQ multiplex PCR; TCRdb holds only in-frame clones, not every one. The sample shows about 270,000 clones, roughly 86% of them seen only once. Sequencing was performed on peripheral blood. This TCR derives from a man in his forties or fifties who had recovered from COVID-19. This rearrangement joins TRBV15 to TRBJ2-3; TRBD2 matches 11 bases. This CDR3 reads CATSRLAGGIDTQYF. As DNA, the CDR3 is TGTGCCACCAGCAGATTAGCGGGGGGGATAGATACGCAGTATTTT.